One and the same sample provided the 30 T cell receptor beta chains below, sequenced in a study of shared clonotypes between healthy human individuals. Method: immunoSEQ multiplex PCR; TCRdb's copy keeps in-frame clones and lacks some. This table has under 2,500,000 clones, almost 96% appearing once. The sequencing input was naive CD4+ T cells sorted from blood. Subset noted: CD45RA+ positively selected. These receptors were obtained from a man between 18 and 29 years old in good health.

This chain joins TRBV10-3 and TRBJ2-1; the match to TRBD2 covers 11 bases. Germline trimming cut 0 bases from V and 6 bases from J; bases unmatched to any gene: 10. This CDR3 is 18 amino acids long. CDR1 is ENHRY, CDR2 SYGVKD, per germline. The CDR3 nucleotides read TGTGCCATCAGTGAGTCGGTGGCTAGCGGGAGGAAGAGCAATGAGCAGTTCTTC. It specifies CAISESVASGRKSNEQFF.

The gene calls are TRBV30 and TRBJ1-2; D is uncertain. V lost 2 bases and J lost 7, with 11 bases in between. In germline, CDR1 is GTSNPN, CDR2 SVGIG (reference sequence). This CDR3 has 12 amino acids. The CDR3 sequence: CAWSYQLIGYTF. CDR3 bases: TGTGCCTGGAGTTACCAGCTGATTGGCTACACCTTC.

This chain joins TRBV5-1 and TRBJ2-2, with D perhaps given as TRBD1 or TRBD2 (5 bases each). Germline V CDR1 and CDR2: SGHRS, YFSETQ. CDR3 length equals 15 residues. Deletions cut 5 bases from V and 3 bases from J, with 14 bases between. CDR3: CASRRGVHDTGELFF. The CDR3 DNA reads as TGCGCCAGCAGACGAGGGGTGCACGACACCGGGGAGCTGTTTTTT.

The chain has TRBV25-1 and TRBJ2-7, with D possibly TRBD1 on 6 matching bases. Trimming left V 2 bases short and J 0 bases short, with 11 bases between. This CDR3 is 15 amino acids long. Germline loops: CDR1 MGHDK, CDR2 SYGVNS. The CDR3 nucleotides read TGTGCCAGCAGTGAACTGGGGGCGAGCTCCTACGAGCAGTACTTC. Protein product: CASSELGASSYEQYF.

This sequence joins TRBV18 and TRBJ2-2, with TRBD1 matching over 9 bases. CDR1 and CDR2 (germline): KGHSH, LQKENI. The CDR3 spans 15 residues. The trim removed 5 bases at V and 5 bases at J, leaving 6 bases unmatched. The DNA for the CDR3 is TGTGCCAGCTCAACCAGGACAGGGGTGACCGGGGAGCTGTTTTTT. This translates into CASSTRTGVTGELFF. Based on the CDR3 plus reference TRBV18 and TRBJ2-2, the full variable domain is NAGVMQNPRHLVRRRGQEARLRCSPMKGHSHVYWYRQLPEEGLKFMVYLQKENIIDESGMPKERFSAEFPKEGPSILRIQQVVRGDSAAYFCASSTRTGVTGELFFGEGSRLTVL.

The table lists this clone with a count of one. The chain combines TRBV28 with TRBJ1-6; unclear D gene. In germline, CDR1 is MDHEN, CDR2 SYDVKM. The V end lost 3 bases, the J end lost 11 bases, and 8 bases lay between the germline ends. The CDR3 consists of 12 residues. The CDR3 sequence: CASSLKVPPLHF. In DNA form, the CDR3 reads TGTGCCAGCAGTTTGAAGGTTCCACCCCTCCACTTT.

This clone was observed a single time. Other DNA sequences in this specimen translate into the identical CDR3. The chain couples TRBV6-5 to TRBJ1-2; D is perhaps TRBD1 (5 bases). Between the trimmed V and J ends, which lost 5 bases and 2 bases, there was a span of 9 bases. CDR1 and CDR2 from the germline V gene are MNHEY and SVGAGI. The CDR3 covers 13 residues. This CDR3 reads CASSLGRNYGYTF. CDR3 nucleotides: TGTGCCAGCAGTCTGGGGCGGAACTATGGCTACACCTTC.

V usage is TRBV6-5 and J usage is TRBJ1-2; no definite D call. Trimming cost V 3 bases and J 5 bases, with 13 bases left between them. The CDR3 loop spans 14 amino acids. Germline loops: CDR1 MNHEY, CDR2 SVGAGI. CDR3 sequence reads: CASSYFPSAYGYTF. The CDR3 DNA is TGTGCCAGCAGTTATTTCCCCTCTGCGTATGGCTACACCTTC.

The V gene is TRBV6-6, the J gene TRBJ2-7; 7 positions agree with TRBD2. CDR1 and CDR2 from the germline V gene are MNHNY and SVGAGI (reference sequence). Trimming took 6 bases from V and 2 from J; bases not matched to a gene: 10. The CDR3 is made up of 15 amino acids. DNA for the CDR3: TGTGCCAGCAGCCCCCCTGGCGGGAGAGCCTACGAGCAGTACTTC. Protein sequence: CASSPPGGRAYEQYF.

Note on this clone: The sample carries other DNA sequences with the same CDR3. This chain links TRBV11-2 with TRBJ2-7, with D perhaps matching TRBD1 (5 bases). CDR1 SGHAT and CDR2 FQNNGV come from the germline V gene. V gave up 1 base and J gave up 1 base, with 8 bases separating them. There are 14 residues in the CDR3. The CDR3, as DNA: TGTGCCAGCAGCTTAGTGGGGCTTTCCTACGAGCAGTACTTC. This encodes CASSLVGLSYEQYF.

A note on this clone: Other DNA sequences in the same sample also yield this CDR3. This sequence joins TRBV5-1 and TRBJ1-5; 9 nucleotides match TRBD1. The CDR3 length is 14 residues. The V and J ends lost 4 bases and 7 bases, in that order; junction bases with no gene match: 6. CDR1 and CDR2 (germline): SGHRS, YFSETQ. CDR3 amino acids: CASSEGTGNQPQHF. CDR3 bases: TGCGCCAGCAGCGAGGGGACAGGGAACCAGCCCCAGCATTTT.

The chain has TRBV7-9 and TRBJ1-6; D remains unclear. This CDR3 contains 14 residues. Trimming shortened V by 7 bases and J by 13 bases, and 20 bases separated the two germline ends. The germline V gene encodes CDR1 SEHNR and CDR2 FQNEAQ (reference sequence). CDR3 residues: CASTRLAAGSPLHF. The CDR3, as DNA: TGTGCCAGCACCCGCCTGGCAGCGGGATCCCCCCTCCACTTT.

The CDR3 DNA is TGTGCCATACACAGTGTTGAGGTTAACTATGGCTACACCTTC. The encoded protein is CAIHSVEVNYGYTF. This chain uses TRBV10-3 with TRBJ1-2, with unresolved D. CDR3 length: 14 residues. V was trimmed by 9 bases and J by 1 base, leaving 15 bases between them. Looked up from germline, CDR1 is ENHRY and CDR2 is SYGVKD.

On this clone: In the same sample, other DNA sequences code for this CDR3. The V gene is TRBV6-6, the J gene TRBJ1-1; weak D call: TRBD1 (5 bases). Germline CDR1 is MNHNY and CDR2 is SVGAGI (reference sequence). This CDR3 comprises 13 residues. V shed 5 bases and J shed 1 base, with 8 bases lying between them. CDR3 residues: CASSAQGNTEAFF. The CDR3 bases are TGTGCCAGCAGTGCCCAGGGGAACACTGAAGCTTTCTTT.

This clone was recorded once. The chain is built from TRBV7-2 and TRBJ2-2, with 8 bases identical to TRBD2. The CDR3 spans 16 residues. With 1 base clipped from V and 5 bases from J, the junction kept 6 bases outside the gene matches. The germline gives CDR1 SGHTA, CDR2 FQGNSA. CDR3 residues: CASSLVSGRGTGELFF. DNA for the CDR3: TGTGCCAGCAGCTTAGTAAGCGGGAGAGGGACCGGGGAGCTGTTTTTT.

The chain employs TRBV21-1 and TRBJ1-2; TRBD1, as called in the table, went unchecked against the DNA. TRBV21-1 is termed a pseudogene. The length of the CDR3 is 14 residues. The CDR3 protein is CASSPPGTAYGYTF. The CDR3 nucleotides read TGTGCCAGCAGCCCTCCCGGGACAGCGTATGGCTACACCTTC.

The rearrangement links TRBV5-4 to TRBJ2-2; TRBD2 matches at 7 bases. V shed 3 bases and J 0 bases; nucleotides not matched to a gene: 8. The CDR3 is 17 amino acids. Germline CDR1 SGHNT, CDR2 YYREEE (reference sequence). CDR3 sequence (DNA): TGTGCCAGCAGCTGGGGCTCCGGGACTACGAACACCGGGGAGCTGTTTTTT. This sequence encodes CASSWGSGTTNTGELFF.

The gene calls are TRBV19 and TRBJ1-2; D not resolved. Germline V CDR1 and CDR2: LNHDA, SQIVND (reference sequence). Trimming took 5 bases from V and 8 from J, leaving 15 bases between them. CDR3 length: 13 residues. DNA of the CDR3: TGTGCCAGTAGTGCCGGTAGGGAGGGCGGCTACACCTTC. It encodes CASSAGREGGYTF. The variable domain in full, completed from reference TRBV19 and TRBJ1-2, reads DGGITQSPKYLFRKEGQNVTLSCEQNLNHDAMYWYRQDPGQGLRLIYYSQIVNDFQKGDIAEGYSVSREKKESFPLTVTSAQKNPTAFYLCASSAGREGGYTFGSGTRLTVV.

This clone has just a few counts. This sequence joins TRBV28 and TRBJ1-6, with a possible D match to TRBD1 (5 bases). CDR1 is MDHEN, CDR2 SYDVKM, per germline. The V and J ends lost 7 bases and 9 bases respectively, with 19 bases between them. The CDR3 is made up of 15 amino acids. CDR3 bases: TGTGCCAGCACCCCCGGCGGGGGTGGAAGTTCACCCCTCCACTTT. This translates into CASTPGGGGSSPLHF.

The V and J genes are TRBV2 and TRBJ1-5, with no clear D. The CDR3 runs to 14 residues. The V end was cut by 5 bases, the J end by 4 bases, with 12 bases between. Germline-derived CDR1 and CDR2 are SNHLY and FYNNEI. The CDR3 protein is CASSLGRVNQPQHF. The CDR3 nucleotides read TGTGCCAGCAGTCTCGGACGGGTGAATCAGCCCCAGCATTTT.

V usage is TRBV2 and J usage is TRBJ1-2, with 10 bases lining up with TRBD1. CDR1 is SNHLY and CDR2 is FYNNEI in the germline V gene. The CDR3 is made up of 15 amino acids. V lost 3 bases to trimming and J lost 4 bases; unmatched junction nucleotides: 5. CDR3 nucleotide sequence: TGTGCCAGCAGTGACCGGACAGGGGGAGGCTATGGCTACACCTTC. Its translation: CASSDRTGGGYGYTF.

CDR3 loop: CAWSGGTVGNTIYF. Here the CDR3 DNA reads TGTGCCTGGAGTGGCGGGACAGTTGGAAACACCATATATTTT. J is TRBJ1-3 and V is TRBV30; TRBD1 matches at 7 bases. This CDR3 is 14 amino acids long. The ends lost 1 base at V and 3 bases at J; junction bases unmatched: 3. Germline V gene sequence: CDR1 GTSNPN, CDR2 SVGIG (reference sequence).

J is TRBJ2-1 and V is TRBV9; 11 bases align to TRBD1. From germline, CDR1 is SGDLS and CDR2 YYNGEE. The trim removed 4 bases at V and 9 bases at J, leaving 6 bases unmatched. The CDR3 covers 14 residues. The CDR3 protein is CASSPRTGGSEQFF. In DNA form, the CDR3 reads TGTGCCAGCAGCCCACGGACAGGGGGCAGTGAGCAGTTCTTC.

As to this clone: Other DNA sequences from this sample encode an identical CDR3 as well. CDR3 nucleotide sequence: TGTGCCAGCAGCGTAGATGCAGGAAACTACGAGCAGTACTTC. This sequence encodes CASSVDAGNYEQYF. This rearrangement joins TRBV9 to TRBJ2-7; D call uncertain. Germline CDR1 SGDLS, CDR2 YYNGEE. V lost 0 bases and J 3 bases, leaving 10 bases between the germline ends. CDR3 length: 14 amino acids.

The chain has TRBV7-9 and TRBJ2-3; tentatively, D is TRBD1 or TRBD2 (5 bases each). The CDR3 contains 13 residues. Between the trimmed V and J ends, which lost 8 bases and 3 bases, there was a span of 12 bases. CDR1 and CDR2 from the germline V gene are SEHNR and FQNEAQ (reference sequence). CDR3: CASRGRETDTQYF. The CDR3, as DNA: TGTGCCAGCCGGGGCAGGGAGACAGATACGCAGTATTTT.

This sequence joins TRBV10-3 and TRBJ2-3; D is undetermined. The germline V and J ends were trimmed by 0 bases and 5 bases, with 6 bases remaining between them. The germline gives CDR1 ENHRY, CDR2 SYGVKD. The CDR3 covers 13 residues. The CDR3 here is CAISESGIDTQYF. The DNA for the CDR3 is TGTGCCATCAGTGAGTCGGGAATAGATACGCAGTATTTT.

A single count supports this clone. CDR3 DNA: TGTGCCAGCAGCTTCGGCAGGCAGGGCAATCAGCCCCAGCATTTT. This sequence encodes CASSFGRQGNQPQHF. This chain connects TRBV5-8 to TRBJ1-5; D remains ambiguous. The CDR3 length is 15 residues. V was shortened by 2 bases and J by 2 bases, with 11 bases between the two germline ends. Germline-derived CDR1 and CDR2 are SGHTS and YDEGEE.

V usage is TRBV6-1 and J usage is TRBJ2-1; D unclear. The CDR3 extends over 11 amino acids. In germline, CDR1 is MNHNS, CDR2 SASEGT. V was cut by 5 bases and J by 7 bases, with 6 bases left in between. CDR3 sequence: CASSPVNEQFF. In DNA form, the CDR3 reads TGTGCCAGCAGTCCGGTGAATGAGCAGTTCTTC.

V is TRBV29-1 and J is TRBJ2-6; D is unclear. With 3 bases removed from V and 0 bases from J, the gap between germline ends came to 12 bases. Looked up from germline, CDR1 is SQVTM and CDR2 is ANQGSEA. This CDR3 contains 16 residues. The CDR3 spells CSVDIAEYSGANVLTF. CDR3 coding DNA: TGCAGCGTTGATATCGCGGAATACTCTGGGGCCAACGTCCTGACTTTC.

CDR3 in amino acids: CATRGTSSYEQYF. The CDR3 DNA reads TGTGCCACCCGCGGGACGTCCTCCTACGAGCAGTACTTC. This sequence joins TRBV10-3 and TRBJ2-7, with D perhaps TRBD2 (6 bases). The CDR3 runs to 13 residues. Looked up from germline, CDR1 is ENHRY and CDR2 is SYGVKD. The ends were cut back, 10 bases at V and 0 bases at J, with 13 bases in the middle.